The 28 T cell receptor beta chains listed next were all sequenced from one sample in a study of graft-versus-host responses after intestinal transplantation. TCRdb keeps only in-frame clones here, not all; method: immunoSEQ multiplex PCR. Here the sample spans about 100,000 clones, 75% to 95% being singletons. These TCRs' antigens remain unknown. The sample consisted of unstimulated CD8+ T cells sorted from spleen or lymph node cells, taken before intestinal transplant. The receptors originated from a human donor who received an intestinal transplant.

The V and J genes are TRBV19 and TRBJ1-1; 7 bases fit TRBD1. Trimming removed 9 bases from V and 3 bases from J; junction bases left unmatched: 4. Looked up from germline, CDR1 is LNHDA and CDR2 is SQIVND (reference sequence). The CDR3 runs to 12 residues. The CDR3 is CASGQAYTEAFF. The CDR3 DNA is TGTGCCAGCGGACAGGCCTACACTGAAGCTTTCTTT.

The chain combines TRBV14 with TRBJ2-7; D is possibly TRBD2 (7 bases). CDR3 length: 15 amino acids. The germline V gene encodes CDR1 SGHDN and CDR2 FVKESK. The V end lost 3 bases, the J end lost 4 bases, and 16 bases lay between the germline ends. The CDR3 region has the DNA TGTGCCAGCAGCCAGGGGGCAGGACTAGGGTACGAGCAGTACTTC. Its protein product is CASSQGAGLGYEQYF.

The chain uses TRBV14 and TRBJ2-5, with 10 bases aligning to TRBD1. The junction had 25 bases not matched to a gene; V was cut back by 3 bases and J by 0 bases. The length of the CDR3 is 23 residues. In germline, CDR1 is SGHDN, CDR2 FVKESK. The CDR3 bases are TGTGCCAGCAGCCACCCCGGGACAGGGGTGGTTTTAGGCCCTTGGAAGCACCAAGAGACCCAGTACTTC. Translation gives CASSHPGTGVVLGPWKHQETQYF.

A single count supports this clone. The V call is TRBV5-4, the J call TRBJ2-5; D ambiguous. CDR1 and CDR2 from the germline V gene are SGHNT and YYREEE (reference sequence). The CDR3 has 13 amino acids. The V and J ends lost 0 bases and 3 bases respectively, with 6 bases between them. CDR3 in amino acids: CASSLAPEETQYF. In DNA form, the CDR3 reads TGTGCCAGCAGCTTGGCCCCCGAAGAGACCCAGTACTTC.

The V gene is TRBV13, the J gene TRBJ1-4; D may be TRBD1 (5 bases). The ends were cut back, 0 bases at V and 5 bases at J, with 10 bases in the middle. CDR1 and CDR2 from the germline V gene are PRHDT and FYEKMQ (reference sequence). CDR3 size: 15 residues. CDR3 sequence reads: CASSLGAGSNEKLFF. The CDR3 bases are TGTGCCAGCAGCTTAGGGGCAGGGAGCAATGAAAAACTGTTTTTT.

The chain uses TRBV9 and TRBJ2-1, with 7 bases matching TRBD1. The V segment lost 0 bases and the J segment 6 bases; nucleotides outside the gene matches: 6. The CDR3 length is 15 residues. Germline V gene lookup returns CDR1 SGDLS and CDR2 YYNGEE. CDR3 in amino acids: CASSVDEGAGNEQFF. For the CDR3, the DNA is TGTGCCAGCAGCGTAGACGAGGGGGCCGGCAATGAGCAGTTCTTC.

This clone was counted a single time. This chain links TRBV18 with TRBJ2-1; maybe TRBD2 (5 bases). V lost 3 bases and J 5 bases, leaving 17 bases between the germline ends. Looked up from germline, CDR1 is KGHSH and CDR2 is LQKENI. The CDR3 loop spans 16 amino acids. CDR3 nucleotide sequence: TGTGCCAGCTCACCCCTGCCGGACTCCCTAAACAATGAGCAGTTCTTC. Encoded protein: CASSPLPDSLNNEQFF.

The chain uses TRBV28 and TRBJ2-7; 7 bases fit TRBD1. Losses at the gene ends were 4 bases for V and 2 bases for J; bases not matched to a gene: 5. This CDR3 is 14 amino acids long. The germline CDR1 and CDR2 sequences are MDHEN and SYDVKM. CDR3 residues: CASSSGTEPYEQYF. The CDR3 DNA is TGTGCCAGCAGTTCCGGGACAGAACCCTACGAGCAGTACTTC.

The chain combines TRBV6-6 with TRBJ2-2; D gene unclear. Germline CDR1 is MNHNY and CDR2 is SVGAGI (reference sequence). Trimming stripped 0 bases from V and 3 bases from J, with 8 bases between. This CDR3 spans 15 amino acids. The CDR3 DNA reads TGTGCCAGCAGTTACTCTCCAGGCCACACCGGGGAGCTGTTTTTT. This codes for CASSYSPGHTGELFF.

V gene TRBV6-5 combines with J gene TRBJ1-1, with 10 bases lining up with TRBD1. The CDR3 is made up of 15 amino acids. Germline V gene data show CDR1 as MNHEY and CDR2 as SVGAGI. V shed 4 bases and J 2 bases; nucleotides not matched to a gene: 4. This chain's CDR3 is CASSSDRGLNTEAFF. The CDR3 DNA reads TGTGCCAGCAGTTCTGACAGGGGGCTTAACACTGAAGCTTTCTTT.

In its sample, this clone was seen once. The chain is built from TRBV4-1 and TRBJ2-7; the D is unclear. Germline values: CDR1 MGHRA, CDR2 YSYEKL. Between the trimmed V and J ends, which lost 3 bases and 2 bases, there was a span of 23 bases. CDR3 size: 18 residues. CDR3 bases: TGCGCCAGCAGCCACCTCTACTCTTCGGGCAAGGACCCCTACGAGCAGTACTTC. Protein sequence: CASSHLYSSGKDPYEQYF.

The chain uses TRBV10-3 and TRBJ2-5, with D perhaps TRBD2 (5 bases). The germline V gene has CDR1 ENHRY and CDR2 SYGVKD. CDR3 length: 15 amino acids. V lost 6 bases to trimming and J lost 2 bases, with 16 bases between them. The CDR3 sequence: CAIREAADQQETQYF. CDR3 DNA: TGTGCCATCAGGGAAGCGGCAGACCAACAAGAGACCCAGTACTTC.

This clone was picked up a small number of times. The CDR3 nucleotides read TGTGCCATCAGTGAAGGACTATTGGATGAGCAGTTCTTC. Amino acid sequence: CAISEGLLDEQFF. This rearrangement joins TRBV10-3 to TRBJ2-1, with D possibly TRBD2 on 6 matching bases. Looked up from germline, CDR1 is ENHRY and CDR2 is SYGVKD. The V end lost 3 bases, the J end lost 8 bases, and 11 bases lay between the germline ends. The CDR3 sequence is 13 residues long.

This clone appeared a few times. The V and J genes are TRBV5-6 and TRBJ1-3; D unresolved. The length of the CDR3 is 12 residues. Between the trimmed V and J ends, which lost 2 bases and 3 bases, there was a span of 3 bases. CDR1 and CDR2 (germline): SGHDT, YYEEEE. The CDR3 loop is CASSFGGNTIYF. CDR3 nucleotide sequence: TGTGCCAGCAGCTTCGGTGGAAACACCATATATTTT.

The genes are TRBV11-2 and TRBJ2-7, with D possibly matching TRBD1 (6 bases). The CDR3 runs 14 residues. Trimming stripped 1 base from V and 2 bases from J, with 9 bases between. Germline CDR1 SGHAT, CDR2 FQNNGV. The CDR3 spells CASSLGGGTYEQYF. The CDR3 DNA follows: TGTGCCAGCAGCTTAGGAGGGGGAACCTACGAGCAGTACTTC.

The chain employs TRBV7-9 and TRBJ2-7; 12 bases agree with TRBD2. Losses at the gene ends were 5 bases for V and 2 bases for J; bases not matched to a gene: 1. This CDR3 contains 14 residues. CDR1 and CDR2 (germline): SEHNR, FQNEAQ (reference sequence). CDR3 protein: CASSPSGRAYEQYF. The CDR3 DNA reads TGTGCCAGCAGCCCTAGCGGGAGGGCCTACGAGCAGTACTTC.

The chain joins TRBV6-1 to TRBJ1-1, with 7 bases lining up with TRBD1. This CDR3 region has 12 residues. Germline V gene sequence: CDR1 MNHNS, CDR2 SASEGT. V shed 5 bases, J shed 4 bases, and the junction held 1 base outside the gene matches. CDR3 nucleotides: TGTGCCAGCAGTCACAGGGGCACTGAAGCTTTCTTT. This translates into CASSHRGTEAFF.

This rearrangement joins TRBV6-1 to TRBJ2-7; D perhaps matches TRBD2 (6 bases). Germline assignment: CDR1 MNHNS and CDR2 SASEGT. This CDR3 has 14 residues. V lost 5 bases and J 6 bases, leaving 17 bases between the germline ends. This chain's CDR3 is CASSWGGWGGEQYF. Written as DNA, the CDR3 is TGTGCCAGCAGTTGGGGCGGATGGGGAGGCGAGCAGTACTTC.

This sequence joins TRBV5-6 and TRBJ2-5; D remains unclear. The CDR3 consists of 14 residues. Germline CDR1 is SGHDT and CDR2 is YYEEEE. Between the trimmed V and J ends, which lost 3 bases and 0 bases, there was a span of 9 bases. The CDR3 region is CASSSPQNQETQYF. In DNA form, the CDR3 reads TGTGCCAGCAGCTCCCCCCAGAACCAAGAGACCCAGTACTTC.

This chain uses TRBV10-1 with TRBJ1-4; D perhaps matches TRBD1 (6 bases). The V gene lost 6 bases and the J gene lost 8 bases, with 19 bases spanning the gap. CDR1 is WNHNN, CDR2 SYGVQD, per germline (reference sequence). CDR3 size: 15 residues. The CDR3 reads CASRDRGLFREKLFF. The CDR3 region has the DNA TGCGCCAGCAGGGACAGAGGGCTGTTCCGAGAAAAACTGTTTTTT.

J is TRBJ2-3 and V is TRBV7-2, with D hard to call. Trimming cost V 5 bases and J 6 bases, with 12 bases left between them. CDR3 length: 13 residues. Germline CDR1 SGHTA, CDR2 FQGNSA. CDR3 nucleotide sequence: TGTGCCAGCAGCGCCGGCGGTGGGGATACGCAGTATTTT. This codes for CASSAGGGDTQYF.

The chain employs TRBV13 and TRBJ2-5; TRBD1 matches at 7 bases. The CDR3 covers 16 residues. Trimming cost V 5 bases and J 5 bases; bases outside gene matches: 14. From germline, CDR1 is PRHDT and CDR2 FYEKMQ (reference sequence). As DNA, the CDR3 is TGTGCCAGCAGCCTCATGTCACAAGGGGGCCTGGAGACCCAGTACTTC. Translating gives CASSLMSQGGLETQYF.

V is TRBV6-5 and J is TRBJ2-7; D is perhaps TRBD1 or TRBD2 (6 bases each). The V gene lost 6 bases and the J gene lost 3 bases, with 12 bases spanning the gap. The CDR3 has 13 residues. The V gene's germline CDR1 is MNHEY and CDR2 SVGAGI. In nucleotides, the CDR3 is TGTGCCAGCAGCGAAGGGGGGCTCTACGAGCAGTACTTC. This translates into CASSEGGLYEQYF.

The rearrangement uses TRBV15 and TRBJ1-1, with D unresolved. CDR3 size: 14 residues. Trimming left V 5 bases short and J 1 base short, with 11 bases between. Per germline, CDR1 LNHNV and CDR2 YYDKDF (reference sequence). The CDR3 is CATSSSEQNTEAFF. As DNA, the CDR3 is TGTGCCACCAGCTCCTCAGAACAGAACACTGAAGCTTTCTTT. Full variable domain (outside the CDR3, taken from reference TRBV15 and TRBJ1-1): DAMVIQNPRYQVTQFGKPVTLSCSQTLNHNVMYWYQQKSSQAPKLLFHYYDKDFNNEADTPDNFQSRRPNTSFCFLDIRSPGLGDTAMYLCATSSSEQNTEAFFGQGTRLTVV.

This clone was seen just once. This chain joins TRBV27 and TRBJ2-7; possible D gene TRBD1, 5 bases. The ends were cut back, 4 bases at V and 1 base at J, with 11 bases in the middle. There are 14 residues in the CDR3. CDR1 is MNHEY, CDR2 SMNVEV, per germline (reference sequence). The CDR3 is CASSWGPQSYEQYF. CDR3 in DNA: TGTGCCAGCAGTTGGGGCCCACAGTCCTACGAGCAGTACTTC.

Here the CDR3 DNA reads TGTGCCATCAGTGAGTCAGACCAGGGGGCCACTGAAGCTTTCTTT. Its translation: CAISESDQGATEAFF. The chain combines TRBV10-3 with TRBJ1-1; 8 bases match TRBD1. The CDR3 is 15 amino acids. The germline CDR1 and CDR2 sequences are ENHRY and SYGVKD. Germline trimming cut 0 bases from V and 4 bases from J; bases unmatched to any gene: 4.

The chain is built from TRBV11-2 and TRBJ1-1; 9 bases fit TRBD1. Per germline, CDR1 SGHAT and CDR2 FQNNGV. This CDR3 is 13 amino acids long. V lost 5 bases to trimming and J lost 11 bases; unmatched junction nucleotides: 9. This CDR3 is CASSKGTGWEAFF. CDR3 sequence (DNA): TGTGCCAGCAGCAAAGGGACAGGGTGGGAGGCTTTCTTT.

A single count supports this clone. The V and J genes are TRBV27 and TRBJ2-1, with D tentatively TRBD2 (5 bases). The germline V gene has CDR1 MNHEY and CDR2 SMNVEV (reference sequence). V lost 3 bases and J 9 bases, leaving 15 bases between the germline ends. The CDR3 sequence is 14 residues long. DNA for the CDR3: TGTGCCAGCAGTTTCGTGGACTCGAACTCTGAGCAGTTCTTC. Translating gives CASSFVDSNSEQFF.